The clone carrying this T cell receptor beta chain was detected a few times. Its specificity is not known. Recent vaccinations or acute infections were absent in the healthy HIV-negative adult donors. This sample was included in a study of shared clonotypes between healthy human individuals. Study-level points and caveats: Among donors, clonotype sharing was expected to be affected by sequencing depth.

Some clones are missing from TCRdb's copy, which holds only in-frame ones; the method was immunoSEQ multiplex PCR. The sample shows some 450,000 clones, 70% to 80% of them seen only once. Between the trimmed V and J ends, which lost 0 bases and 2 bases, there was a span of 12 bases. The CDR3 is 15 residues long. Germline loops: CDR1 SGHKS, CDR2 YYEKEE (reference sequence). The gene calls are TRBV5-5 and TRBJ2-7, with D unclear. This TCR was sampled from a middle-aged woman in good health. Some clones in this sample may be carry-over from other donors' samples. Sequencing was performed on PBMCs. The CDR3 protein is CASSLVLTNTYEQYF. The CDR3 DNA reads TGTGCCAGCAGCTTGGTGTTAACAAATACCTACGAGCAGTACTTC.